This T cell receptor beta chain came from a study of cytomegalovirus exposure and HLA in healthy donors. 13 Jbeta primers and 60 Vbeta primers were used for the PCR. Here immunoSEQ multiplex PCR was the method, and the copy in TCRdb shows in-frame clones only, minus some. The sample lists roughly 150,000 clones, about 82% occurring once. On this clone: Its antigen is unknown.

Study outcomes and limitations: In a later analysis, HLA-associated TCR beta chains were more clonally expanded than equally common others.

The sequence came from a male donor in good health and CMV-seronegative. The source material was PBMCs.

The CDR3 region is CASSDWTGGYEQYF. As DNA, the CDR3 is TGTGCCAGCAGCGATTGGACAGGAGGTTACGAGCAGTACTTC. V and J are TRBV5-4 and TRBJ2-7, with 7 nucleotides matching TRBD1. The length of the CDR3 is 14 residues. V dropped 4 bases and J dropped 4; count of bases not matched to a gene: 8. The germline V gene encodes CDR1 SGHNT and CDR2 YYREEE (reference sequence).